Shown below are 8 T cell receptor beta chains from a single sample sequenced in a study of CD8 T cells in ankylosing spondylitis. Each CDR3 protein is one row after TCRdb ran MiXCR on the 5' RACE reads. Of about 840,000 distinct CDR3 sequences in the sample, around 11% were seen once. Study findings and constraints: Blood of patients with ankylosing spondylitis appeared to be characterized by a TCR beta motif of several highly homologous variants.

No cognate antigen is known for these TCRs. Sequencing was carried out using blood, either unsorted or a sorted T cell fraction (not recorded which). Every receptor here comes from a male donor with ankylosing spondylitis.

The chain couples TRBV7-2 to TRBJ1-1; D gene unclear. V lost 2 bases and J 7 bases, leaving 14 bases between the germline ends. Germline CDR1 and CDR2: SGHTA and FQGNSA. This CDR3 contains 14 residues. This CDR3 reads CASSLQAGPLEAFF. The DNA of the CDR3 is TGTGCCAGCAGCTTACAGGCAGGCCCTCTTGAAGCTTTCTTT.

This clonotype was found many times. The chain uses TRBV20-1 and TRBJ1-5; TRBD1 might be the D (6 bases). The V end was cut by 4 bases, the J end by 2 bases, with 12 bases between. Germline V lookup: CDR1 DFQATT, CDR2 SNEGSKA (reference sequence). This CDR3 has 14 residues. In nucleotides, the CDR3 is TGCAGTGCTACCGGACAGAGCGGCAATCAGCCCCAGCATTTT. It specifies CSATGQSGNQPQHF.

The chain has TRBV6-5 and TRBJ1-6; TRBD1 might be the D (6 bases). V lost 4 bases and J 15 bases, leaving 13 bases between the germline ends. The CDR3 spans 12 residues. Germline values: CDR1 MNHEY, CDR2 SVGAGI. The CDR3 region has the DNA TGTGCCAGCAGTTCCTCGGGACAAAGCCTCCACTTT. The encoded protein is CASSSSGQSLHF.

The DNA of the CDR3 is TGCAGTGCTATGGGCGGGAGCGCATACAATGAGCAGTTCTTC. Its protein is CSAMGGSAYNEQFF. The chain employs TRBV20-1 and TRBJ2-1; 7 bases agree with TRBD2. The trim removed 4 bases at V and 4 bases at J, leaving 7 bases unmatched. The CDR3 spans 14 residues. Germline assignment: CDR1 DFQATT and CDR2 SNEGSKA (reference sequence).

This clonotype came up a few times. V is TRBV20-1 and J is TRBJ2-3; 12 bases fit TRBD2. CDR3 length: 14 residues. Germline CDR1 DFQATT, CDR2 SNEGSKA (reference sequence). V lost 5 bases, J lost 5 bases, and 5 bases stayed unmatched. CDR3 region: CSARLAGARDTQYF. CDR3 coding DNA: TGCAGTGCTCGACTAGCGGGGGCCCGAGATACGCAGTATTTT.

The rearrangement links TRBV6-5 to TRBJ1-4; maybe TRBD1 (6 bases). CDR3 length: 17 residues. Germline V gene sequence: CDR1 MNHEY, CDR2 SVGAGI. V dropped 2 bases and J dropped 4 bases, with 17 bases sitting between them. In DNA form, the CDR3 reads TGTGCCAGCAGTTACCAATGGGCCGGGGGCGTTAATGAAAAACTGTTTTTT. Encoded protein: CASSYQWAGGVNEKLFF.

This chain connects TRBV5-5 to TRBJ2-1; 8 bases are shared with TRBD2. Germline lookup yields CDR1 SGHKS and CDR2 YYEKEE (reference sequence). The CDR3 totals 15 residues. J lost 5 bases, V lost 4 bases, and 8 bases had no gene match. CDR3 sequence (DNA): TGTGCCAGCAGCCCTCGGGGGGGCCGGAACAATGAGCAGTTCTTC. Translation gives CASSPRGGRNNEQFF.

This clonotype was seen more than once but under ten times. The chain joins TRBV18 to TRBJ1-4; 9 bases line up with TRBD1. Per germline, CDR1 KGHSH and CDR2 LQKENI. The CDR3 has 15 amino acids. J gave up 7 bases and V 4 bases, and 7 bases lay outside the gene matches. CDR3 region: CASSRRDRVVEKLFF. The CDR3, as DNA: TGTGCCAGCTCACGACGGGACAGGGTGGTTGAAAAACTGTTTTTT. Combining the CDR3 with reference TRBV18 and TRBJ1-4 gives the whole variable domain NAGVMQNPRHLVRRRGQEARLRCSPMKGHSHVYWYRQLPEEGLKFMVYLQKENIIDESGMPKERFSAEFPKEGPSILRIQQVVRGDSAAYFCASSRRDRVVEKLFFGSGTQLSVL.